The clone carrying this TCR beta chain has a handful of counts. Antigen: not known. The data stem from a study of T cell repertoires in cytomegalovirus infection. Study in general: CMV epitopes that were recently identified and HLA-C-restricted were used alongside well-studied HLA-B-restricted ones. Findings and limits, study-wide: Carriers of CMV and the relevant HLA type were discriminated by public TCR beta frequency.

TCRdb re-analysed the reads in MiXCR, keeping a single row per CDR3 protein. The sample has 750,000 to 900,000 distinct CDR3 sequences; about 27% are singletons. Germline V gene data show CDR1 as LNHDA and CDR2 as SQIVND (reference sequence). V lost 5 bases, J lost 4 bases, and 7 bases stayed unmatched. The CDR3 is made up of 16 amino acids. This chain uses TRBV19 with TRBJ2-3; 12 bases line up with TRBD2. Sample: cultured CD8+ T cells from PBMCs, taken from culture after CMV antigen stimulation. This sequence was found in a human donor in good health (CMV status not recorded). Some clones in this sample may be carry-over from other donors' samples. The CDR3 here is CASSRLLAGGPDTQYF. Here the CDR3 DNA reads TGTGCCAGTAGTCGTTTACTAGCGGGGGGCCCAGATACGCAGTATTTT.